This passage covers 9 T cell receptor beta chains from one sample sequenced in a study of beta chain features in type 1 diabetes. The study reverse transcribed the entire isolated RNA, so it sequenced expressed TCRB transcripts. Produced via immunoSEQ multiplex PCR; TCRdb's table is partial and in-frame only. Of 130,000 or so clones listed, 9.2% were seen once; the top ten hold 0.6% to 0.85%. Sequenced sample: central memory CD4+ T cells from blood. These receptors all come from a young man in good health.

There are a few counts of this clone. One junction end disagrees with the germline gene, perhaps due to a read error. The chain couples TRBV5-4 to TRBJ2-4, with D maybe TRBD1 (6 bases). The CDR3 loop spans 14 amino acids. CDR1 is SGHNT, CDR2 YYREEE, per germline (reference sequence). CDR3 DNA sequence: TGCGCCAGCAGCCAAGTCGCAGGGGCGAACATTCAGTACTTC. Translating it yields CASSQVAGANIQYF.

This clone was counted only a few times. The chain recombines TRBV5-1 with TRBJ2-3, with 14 bases aligning to TRBD2. CDR1 is SGHRS, CDR2 YFSETQ, per germline. After removal of 2 bases from V and 0 bases from J, the junction contained 8 bases not matched to a gene. The CDR3 sequence is 19 residues long. CDR3 sequence reads: CASSFSGTSGGSSTDTQYF. CDR3 nucleotide sequence: TGCGCCAGCAGCTTTTCGGGGACTAGCGGGGGTTCTAGCACAGATACGCAGTATTTT.

This clone was counted between two and nine times. The chain is built from TRBV7-9 and TRBJ1-6, with 8 bases matching TRBD1. The CDR3 spans 14 residues. Trimming took 3 bases from V and 7 from J; bases not matched to a gene: 2. CDR1 is SEHNR, CDR2 FQNEAQ, per germline (reference sequence). CDR3 in amino acids: CASSFGQGNSPLHF. The CDR3 nucleotides are TGTGCCAGCAGCTTCGGACAGGGCAATTCACCCCTCCACTTT. Full variable domain (remainder filled in from reference TRBV7-9 and TRBJ1-6): DTGVSQNPRHKITKRGQNVTFRCDPISEHNRLYWYRQTLGQGPEFLTYFQNEAQLEKSRLLSDRFSAERPKGSFSTLEIQRTEQGDSAMYLCASSFGQGNSPLHFGNGTRLTVT.

V usage is TRBV6-6 and J usage is TRBJ1-1; unclear D gene. Germline values: CDR1 MNHNY, CDR2 SVGAGI (reference sequence). This CDR3 has 14 amino acids. V lost 8 bases, J lost 1 base, and 14 bases lay in between. CDR3 amino acids: CASLLLEGNTEAFF. Written as DNA, the CDR3 is TGTGCCAGCCTTCTTTTAGAGGGGAACACTGAAGCTTTCTTT.

The chain employs TRBV6-5 and TRBJ2-1; the match to TRBD1 covers 9 bases. CDR1 MNHEY and CDR2 SVGAGI come from the germline V gene. V was clipped by 2 bases and J by 8 bases; unmatched bases: 10. The CDR3 extends over 16 amino acids. Here the CDR3 reads CASSYHDRGGRDEQFF. The DNA for the CDR3 is TGTGCCAGCAGTTACCACGACAGGGGGGGGAGGGATGAGCAGTTCTTC.

In its sample, this clone was seen a few times. The chain is built from TRBV5-1 and TRBJ1-4; TRBD1 might be the D (5 bases). This CDR3 spans 15 amino acids. Germline V gene data show CDR1 as SGHRS and CDR2 as YFSETQ. V was pared by 4 bases and J by 7 bases, with 17 bases between. The CDR3 loop reads CASSPEPRQGEKLFF. The CDR3 DNA reads TGCGCCAGCAGCCCCGAACCCCGTCAGGGTGAAAAACTGTTTTTT.

This clone has more than one count but fewer than ten. The chain uses TRBV6-5 and TRBJ1-2; TRBD1 agrees at 8 bases. V shed 1 base, J shed 6 bases, and the junction held 7 bases outside the gene matches. The CDR3 has 15 amino acids. Germline V lookup: CDR1 MNHEY, CDR2 SVGAGI. The CDR3 sequence is CASSYYPDRGDGYTF. The CDR3 DNA follows: TGTGCCAGCAGTTACTACCCCGACAGGGGCGATGGCTACACCTTC.

This clone was recorded a few times. J is TRBJ2-3 and V is TRBV5-1, with 9 bases lining up with TRBD1. There are 14 residues in the CDR3. Germline-derived CDR1 and CDR2 are SGHRS and YFSETQ. Germline trimming cut 2 bases from V and 5 bases from J; bases unmatched to any gene: 3. In DNA, the CDR3 is TGCGCCAGCAGCTTACAGGGGGCTGGAGATACGCAGTATTTT. Its translation is CASSLQGAGDTQYF. Combining the CDR3 with reference TRBV5-1 and TRBJ2-3 gives the whole variable domain KAGVTQTPRYLIKTRGQQVTLSCSPISGHRSVSWYQQTPGQGLQFLFEYFSETQRNKGNFPGRFSGRQFSNSRSEMNVSTLELGDSALYLCASSLQGAGDTQYFGPGTRLTVL.

This clone has ten or more counts. The chain couples TRBV6-6 to TRBJ1-2; D not certain. Per the germline V gene, CDR1 is MNHNY and CDR2 is SVGAGI (reference sequence). There are 14 residues in the CDR3. The V and J ends lost 5 bases and 4 bases respectively, with 14 bases between them. The CDR3 loop reads CASSPGISSYGYTF. CDR3 coding DNA: TGTGCCAGCAGTCCCGGTATTAGTAGCTATGGCTACACCTTC.